The clone carrying this T cell receptor (beta chain) came up many times. The source of the sample is a study of T cells in Graves' hyperthyroidism and ophthalmopathy. J lost 6 bases, V lost 4 bases, and 5 bases had no gene match. Per the germline V gene, CDR1 is SGHRS and CDR2 is YFSETQ. CDR3 length: 13 residues. There were TCR beta CDR3 regions amplified from RNA transcripts. TCR CDR3 underwent first-round RT-PCR with the HTBI primer set. TCRdb redid the calling of the multiplex PCR reads with MiXCR, one entry per CDR3 protein. The table includes some 400,000 distinct CDR3 sequences, 14% detected once.

V gene TRBV5-1 combines with J gene TRBJ2-7; TRBD1 matches at 9 bases. Sample: blood. This sequence was found in a woman aged 55-70 years with Graves' hyperthyroidism. The CDR3: CASSVGTGLEQYF. CDR3 sequence (DNA): TGCGCCAGCAGCGTAGGGACAGGGCTCGAGCAGTACTTC.